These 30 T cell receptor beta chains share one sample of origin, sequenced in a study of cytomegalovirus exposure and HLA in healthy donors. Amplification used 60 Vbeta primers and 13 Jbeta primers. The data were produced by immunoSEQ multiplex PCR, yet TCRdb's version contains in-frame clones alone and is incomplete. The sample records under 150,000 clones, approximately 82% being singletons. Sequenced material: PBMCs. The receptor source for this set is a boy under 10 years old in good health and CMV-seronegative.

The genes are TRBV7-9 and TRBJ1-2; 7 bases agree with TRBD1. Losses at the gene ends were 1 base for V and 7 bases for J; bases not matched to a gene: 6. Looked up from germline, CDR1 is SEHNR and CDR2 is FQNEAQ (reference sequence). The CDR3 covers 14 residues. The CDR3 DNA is TGTGCCAGCAGCTTAGGACAGGGTGGAAGTGGCTACACCTTC. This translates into CASSLGQGGSGYTF.

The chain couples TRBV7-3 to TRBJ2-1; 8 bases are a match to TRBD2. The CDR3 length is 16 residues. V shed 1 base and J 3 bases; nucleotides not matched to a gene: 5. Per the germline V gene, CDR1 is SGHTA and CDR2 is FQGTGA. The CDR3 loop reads CASSLIGTRYYNEQFF. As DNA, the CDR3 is TGTGCCAGCAGCTTAATAGGGACTAGATACTACAATGAGCAGTTCTTC. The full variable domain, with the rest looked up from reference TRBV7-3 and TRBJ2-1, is GAGVSQTPSNKVTEKGKYVELRCDPISGHTALYWYRQSLGQGPEFLIYFQGTGAADDSGLPNDRFFAVRPEGSVSTLKIQRTERGDSAVYLCASSLIGTRYYNEQFFGPGTRLTVL.

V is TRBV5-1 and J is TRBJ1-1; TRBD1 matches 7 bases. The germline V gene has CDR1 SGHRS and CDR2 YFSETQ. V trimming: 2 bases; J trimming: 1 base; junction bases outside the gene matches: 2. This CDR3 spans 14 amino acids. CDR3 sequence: CASSLWTGNTEAFF. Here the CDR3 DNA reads TGCGCCAGCAGCTTATGGACAGGGAACACTGAAGCTTTCTTT.

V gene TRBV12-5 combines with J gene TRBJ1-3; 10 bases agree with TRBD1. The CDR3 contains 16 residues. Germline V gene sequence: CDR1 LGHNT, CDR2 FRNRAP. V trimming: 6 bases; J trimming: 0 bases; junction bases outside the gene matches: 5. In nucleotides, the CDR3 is TGTGCTAGTGGCCCGGGACAGGGGTTCTCTGGAAACACCATATATTTT. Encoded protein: CASGPGQGFSGNTIYF.

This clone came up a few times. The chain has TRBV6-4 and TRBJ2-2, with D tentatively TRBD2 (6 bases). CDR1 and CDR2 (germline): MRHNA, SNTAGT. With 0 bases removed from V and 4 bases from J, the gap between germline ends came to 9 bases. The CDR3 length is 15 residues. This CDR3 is CASSDSETSTGELFF. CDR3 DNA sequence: TGTGCCAGCAGTGACTCTGAGACTAGCACCGGGGAGCTGTTTTTT.

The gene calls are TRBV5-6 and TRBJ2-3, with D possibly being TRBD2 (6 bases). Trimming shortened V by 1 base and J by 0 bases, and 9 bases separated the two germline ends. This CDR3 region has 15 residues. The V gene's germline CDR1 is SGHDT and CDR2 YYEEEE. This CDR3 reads CASSLWDFSTDTQYF. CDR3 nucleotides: TGTGCCAGCAGCTTGTGGGACTTTAGCACAGATACGCAGTATTTT.

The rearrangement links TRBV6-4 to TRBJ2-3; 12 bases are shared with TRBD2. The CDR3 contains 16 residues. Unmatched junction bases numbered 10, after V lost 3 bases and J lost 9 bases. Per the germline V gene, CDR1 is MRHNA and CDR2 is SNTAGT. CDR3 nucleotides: TGTGCCAGCAGTGAGACCGGGACTAGCGGGCCCGAAACGCAGTATTTT. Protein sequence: CASSETGTSGPETQYF.

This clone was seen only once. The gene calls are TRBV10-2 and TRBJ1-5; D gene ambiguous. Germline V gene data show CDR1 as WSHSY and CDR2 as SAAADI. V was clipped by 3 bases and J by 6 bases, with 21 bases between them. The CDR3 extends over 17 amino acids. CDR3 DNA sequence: TGCGCCAGCAGTGACGAGAGGTGGCCGAGAGGTGGTCAGCCCCAGCATTTT. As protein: CASSDERWPRGGQPQHF.

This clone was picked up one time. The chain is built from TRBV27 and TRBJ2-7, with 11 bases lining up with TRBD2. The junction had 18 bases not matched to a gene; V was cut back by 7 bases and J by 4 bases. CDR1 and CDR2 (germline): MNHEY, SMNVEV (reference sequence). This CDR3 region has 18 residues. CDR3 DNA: TGTGCCAGCACCCCTGGGTTAGTAGCGGGGGGGCCGGGGTACGAGCAGTACTTC. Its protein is CASTPGLVAGGPGYEQYF.

The CDR3 bases are TGTGCCAGCAGTGATAGGGAGAACTATGGCTACACCTTC. This translates into CASSDRENYGYTF. The rearrangement links TRBV2 to TRBJ1-2; no firm D call. The CDR3 contains 13 residues. Germline lookup yields CDR1 SNHLY and CDR2 FYNNEI. V lost 3 bases and J 2 bases, leaving 7 bases between the germline ends.

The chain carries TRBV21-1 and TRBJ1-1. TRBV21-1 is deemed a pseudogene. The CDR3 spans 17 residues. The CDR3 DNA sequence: TGTGCCAGCAGCAATTCAGGGGACTATCGGGGGAACACTGAAGCTTTCTTT. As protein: CASSNSGDYRGNTEAFF.

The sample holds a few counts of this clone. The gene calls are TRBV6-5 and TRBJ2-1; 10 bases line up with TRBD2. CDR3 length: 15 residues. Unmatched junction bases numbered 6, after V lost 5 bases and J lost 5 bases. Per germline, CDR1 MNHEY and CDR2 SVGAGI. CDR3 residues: CASSRAGGSNNEQFF. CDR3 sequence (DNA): TGTGCCAGCAGTAGAGCGGGGGGGAGTAACAATGAGCAGTTCTTC.

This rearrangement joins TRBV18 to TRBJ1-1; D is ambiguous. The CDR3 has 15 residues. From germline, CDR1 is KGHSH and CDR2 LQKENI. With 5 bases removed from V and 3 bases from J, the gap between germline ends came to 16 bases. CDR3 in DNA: TGTGCCAGCTCATCACGGCCCGCCGGGGACACTGAAGCTTTCTTT. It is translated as CASSSRPAGDTEAFF.

CDR3 sequence: CASSQDRAGGDRELFF. CDR3 sequence (DNA): TGCGCCAGCAGCCAAGATCGGGCAGGAGGTGATAGGGAGCTGTTTTTT. J is TRBJ2-2 and V is TRBV4-3; possible D gene TRBD2, 5 bases. CDR1 is LGHNA and CDR2 is YSLEER in the germline V gene. This CDR3 spans 16 amino acids. V dropped 0 bases and J dropped 9 bases, with 17 bases sitting between them.

CDR3 residues: CAMDRGYTEAFF. The CDR3 nucleotides are TGTGCCATGGACAGGGGATACACTGAAGCTTTCTTT. This chain links TRBV5-4 with TRBJ1-1; 9 nucleotides match TRBD1. CDR3 length: 12 residues. The germline V gene encodes CDR1 SGHNT and CDR2 YYREEE (reference sequence). Germline trimming cut 9 bases from V and 3 bases from J; bases unmatched to any gene: 3.

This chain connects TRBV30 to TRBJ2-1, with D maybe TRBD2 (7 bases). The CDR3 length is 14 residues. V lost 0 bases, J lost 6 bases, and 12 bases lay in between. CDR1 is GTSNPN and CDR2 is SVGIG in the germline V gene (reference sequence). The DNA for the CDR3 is TGTGCCTGGAGTGTACAGCGGGACATCAATGAGCAGTTCTTC. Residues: CAWSVQRDINEQFF.

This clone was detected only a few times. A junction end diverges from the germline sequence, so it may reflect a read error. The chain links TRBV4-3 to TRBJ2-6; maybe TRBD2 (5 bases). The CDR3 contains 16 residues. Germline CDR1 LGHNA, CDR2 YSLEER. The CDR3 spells CTSSQERGTGANVLTF. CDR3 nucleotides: TGCACCAGCAGCCAAGAACGGGGAACTGGGGCCAACGTCCTGACTTTC.

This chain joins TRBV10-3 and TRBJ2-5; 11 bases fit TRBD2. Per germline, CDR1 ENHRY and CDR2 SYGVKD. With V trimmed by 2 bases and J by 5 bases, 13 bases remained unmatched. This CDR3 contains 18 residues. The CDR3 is CAISERVVAGGPGETQYF. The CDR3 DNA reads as TGTGCCATCAGTGAGAGGGTAGTAGCGGGAGGGCCCGGGGAGACCCAGTACTTC.

This CDR3 reads CASSPQGNTIYF. CDR3 DNA sequence: TGTGCCAGCAGCCCACAGGGAAACACCATATATTTT. V and J are TRBV6-5 and TRBJ1-3; D gene uncertain. Trimming took off 6 bases at V and 4 bases at J, with 7 bases between the two ends. The CDR3 contains 12 residues. Germline values: CDR1 MNHEY, CDR2 SVGAGI.

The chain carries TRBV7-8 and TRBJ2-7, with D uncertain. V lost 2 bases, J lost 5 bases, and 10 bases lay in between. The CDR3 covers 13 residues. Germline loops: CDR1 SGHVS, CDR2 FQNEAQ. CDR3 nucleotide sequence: TGTGCCAGCAGCTTAAGCGCTTTCAACGAGCAGTACTTC. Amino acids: CASSLSAFNEQYF.

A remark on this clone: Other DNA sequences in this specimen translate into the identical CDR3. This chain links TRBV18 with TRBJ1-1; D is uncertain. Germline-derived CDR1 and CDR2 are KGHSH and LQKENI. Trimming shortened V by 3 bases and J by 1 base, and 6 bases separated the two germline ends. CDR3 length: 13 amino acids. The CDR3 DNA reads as TGTGCCAGCTCACCGAAACAGAACACTGAAGCTTTCTTT. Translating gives CASSPKQNTEAFF.

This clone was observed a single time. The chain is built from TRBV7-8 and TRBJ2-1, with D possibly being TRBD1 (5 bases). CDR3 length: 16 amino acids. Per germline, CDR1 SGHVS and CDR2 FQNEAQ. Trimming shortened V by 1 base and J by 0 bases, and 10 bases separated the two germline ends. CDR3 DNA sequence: TGTGCCAGCAGCTTAGATGCCACAGGCTCCTACAATGAGCAGTTCTTC. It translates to CASSLDATGSYNEQFF.

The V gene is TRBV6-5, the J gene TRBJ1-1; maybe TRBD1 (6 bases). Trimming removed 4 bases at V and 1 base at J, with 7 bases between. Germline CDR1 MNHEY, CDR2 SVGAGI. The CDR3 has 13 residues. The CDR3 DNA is TGTGCCAGCAGTTTGGGACAGAACACTGAAGCTTTCTTT. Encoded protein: CASSLGQNTEAFF.

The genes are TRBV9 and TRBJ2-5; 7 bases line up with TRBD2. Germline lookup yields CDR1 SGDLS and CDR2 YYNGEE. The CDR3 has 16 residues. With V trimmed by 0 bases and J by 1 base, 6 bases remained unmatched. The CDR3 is CASSVVGGSGQETQYF. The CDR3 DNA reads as TGTGCCAGCAGCGTAGTGGGAGGGTCTGGCCAAGAGACCCAGTACTTC.

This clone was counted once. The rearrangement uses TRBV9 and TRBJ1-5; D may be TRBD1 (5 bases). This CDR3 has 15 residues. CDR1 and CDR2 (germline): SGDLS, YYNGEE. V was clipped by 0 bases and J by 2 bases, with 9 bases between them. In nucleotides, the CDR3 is TGTGCCAGCAGCGTAGGGGCACAGGGCAATCAGCCCCAGCATTTT. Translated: CASSVGAQGNQPQHF.

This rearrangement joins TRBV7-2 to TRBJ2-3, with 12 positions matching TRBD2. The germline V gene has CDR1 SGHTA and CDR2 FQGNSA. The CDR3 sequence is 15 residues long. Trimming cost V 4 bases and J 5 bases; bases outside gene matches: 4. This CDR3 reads CASSSLAGGEDTQYF. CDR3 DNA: TGTGCCAGCAGCTCACTAGCGGGGGGAGAAGATACGCAGTATTTT.

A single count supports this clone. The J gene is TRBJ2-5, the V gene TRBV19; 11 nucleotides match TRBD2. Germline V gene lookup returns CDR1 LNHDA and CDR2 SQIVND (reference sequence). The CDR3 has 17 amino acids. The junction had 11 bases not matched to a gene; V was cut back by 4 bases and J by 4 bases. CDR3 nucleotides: TGTGCCAGTAGTACCATCACCTCCGGGACTAGCGGAGAGACCCAGTACTTC. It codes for CASSTITSGTSGETQYF.

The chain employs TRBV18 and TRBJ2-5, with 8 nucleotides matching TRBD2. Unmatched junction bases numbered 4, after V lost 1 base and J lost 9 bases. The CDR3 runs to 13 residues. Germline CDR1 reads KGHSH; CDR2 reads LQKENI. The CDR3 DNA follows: TGTGCCAGCTCACCACGCGACGGGAGGGCCCAGTACTTC. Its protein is CASSPRDGRAQYF.

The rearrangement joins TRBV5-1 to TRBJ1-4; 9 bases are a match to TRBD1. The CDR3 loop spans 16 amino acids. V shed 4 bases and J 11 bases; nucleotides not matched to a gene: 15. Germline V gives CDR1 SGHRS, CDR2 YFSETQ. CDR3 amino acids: CASSPGTGLGIAKLFF. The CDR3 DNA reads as TGCGCCAGCAGCCCCGGGACAGGGTTAGGCATTGCGAAACTGTTTTTT.

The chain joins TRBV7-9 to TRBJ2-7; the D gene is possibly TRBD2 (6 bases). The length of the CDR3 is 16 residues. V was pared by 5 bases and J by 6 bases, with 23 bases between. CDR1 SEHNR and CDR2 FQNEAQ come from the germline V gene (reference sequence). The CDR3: CASSHFPGDSGVEQYF. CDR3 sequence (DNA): TGTGCCAGCAGCCATTTCCCCGGGGACTCGGGGGTCGAGCAGTACTTC.